This T cell receptor beta chain is from a study of blood T cell repertoires in COVID-19. This CDR3 is 15 amino acids long. After removal of 5 bases from V and 11 bases from J, the junction contained 17 bases not matched to a gene. CDR1 and CDR2 (germline): MDHEN, SYDVKM. Sequenced by immunoSEQ multiplex PCR; TCRdb stores in-frame clones only, minus some. The sample consists of around 250,000 clones, 85% to 90% of them appearing once. Participant-reported clinical history was the basis for cohort assignment. Donors in Cohort 3 who had recovered were those with two negative PCRs, healthcare professional clearance, or resolution of their symptoms.

Sequenced material: PBMCs or T cells enriched from blood (not recorded which). The sequence derives from a man aged 18 to 29 who had recovered from COVID-19. The rearrangement joins TRBV28 to TRBJ1-2; TRBD1 aligns across 7 bases. DNA of the CDR3: TGTGCCAGCAGTGCCGCCCCCAGGGGGGTAGCAGGTTACACCTTC. It yields the protein CASSAAPRGVAGYTF.